The next 13 T cell receptor beta chains were all read from a single sample in a study of T cells in tumors after PD-1 blockade. The repertoire was sequenced with immunoSEQ multiplex PCR; TCRdb's copy has only in-frame clones and lacks some. The table records 12,000 to 15,000 clones, roughly 70% of them present only once. The starting material was tumor tissue, obtained after anti-PD-1 treatment. These receptors were obtained from a human donor with cutaneous squamous cell carcinoma.

This clone was detected a few times. The genes are TRBV28 and TRBJ2-5, with 8 bases matching TRBD2. J gave up 6 bases and V 8 bases, and 26 bases lay outside the gene matches. The CDR3 sequence is 19 residues long. Germline CDR1 MDHEN, CDR2 SYDVKM. CDR3 nucleotides: TGTGCCAGCGGAAGCGGGACTAGTGATGTGCTTCGCCTGGGGAAGACCCAGTACTTC. Translation: CASGSGTSDVLRLGKTQYF.

V usage is TRBV18 and J usage is TRBJ2-3; no clear D. The CDR3 is 11 amino acids. Germline V gives CDR1 KGHSH, CDR2 LQKENI. Trimming removed 2 bases at V and 3 bases at J, with 0 bases between. The CDR3 DNA reads TGTGCCAGCTCACCAACAGATACGCAGTATTTT. This translates into CASSPTDTQYF.

The rearrangement joins TRBV6-6 to TRBJ1-3; 9 bases fit TRBD1. Trimming at V came to 5 bases and at J to 4 bases, leaving 6 bases not matched to a gene. Germline CDR1 MNHNY, CDR2 SVGAGI (reference sequence). The CDR3 sequence is 15 residues long. DNA of the CDR3: TGTGCCAGCAGTCAACAGGGGGCGTCAGGAAACACCATATATTTT. Its translation: CASSQQGASGNTIYF.

The CDR3 protein is CASSQAGSSYEQYF. Here the CDR3 DNA reads TGTGCCAGCAGCCAAGCAGGGAGCTCCTACGAGCAGTACTTC. The chain recombines TRBV3-1 (or the pseudogene TRBV3-2) with TRBJ2-7, with D possibly being TRBD1 or TRBD2 (5 bases each). Trimming left V 1 base short and J 0 bases short, with 7 bases between. From germline, CDR1 is LGHDT and CDR2 YNNKEL (reference sequence). The CDR3 runs to 14 residues.

The chain uses TRBV29-1 and TRBJ2-7; 9 bases map to TRBD1. The CDR3 has 14 amino acids. The J segment lost 5 bases and the V segment lost 1 base, leaving 6 bases of the junction unmatched. Germline V CDR1 and CDR2: SQVTM, ANQGSEA. Here the CDR3 DNA reads TGCAGCGTTGAAGGCGGAGGACAGGGGAACGAGCAGTACTTC. Protein product: CSVEGGGQGNEQYF.

This chain joins TRBV19 and TRBJ1-4; no clear D. Germline CDR1 reads LNHDA; CDR2 reads SQIVND (reference sequence). The CDR3 loop spans 14 amino acids. V shed 8 bases and J shed 0 bases, with 10 bases lying between them. The CDR3 DNA reads as TGTGCCAGTTCACGACAAGCAACTAATGAAAAACTGTTTTTT. Translated, it gives CASSRQATNEKLFF.

V gene TRBV9 combines with J gene TRBJ2-4; 10 bases are a match to TRBD2. The CDR3 totals 14 residues. The J segment lost 7 bases and the V segment lost 3 bases, leaving 4 bases of the junction unmatched. Germline V gene sequence: CDR1 SGDLS, CDR2 YYNGEE. CDR3 amino acids: CASSDLAGENIQYF. The DNA of the CDR3 is TGTGCCAGCAGCGACCTAGCGGGAGAGAACATTCAGTACTTC.

The chain uses TRBV2 and TRBJ2-7, with D perhaps assigned TRBD1 or TRBD2 (6 bases each). CDR3 length: 14 amino acids. Germline CDR1 reads SNHLY; CDR2 reads FYNNEI. Trimming cost V 7 bases and J 4 bases, with 17 bases left between them. CDR3: CASNAGGFGYEQYF. Here the CDR3 DNA reads TGTGCCAGCAACGCCGGGGGCTTTGGGTACGAGCAGTACTTC.

This sequence joins TRBV5-4 and TRBJ2-2; 7 nucleotides line up with TRBD2. The CDR3 contains 15 residues. V was clipped by 2 bases and J by 2 bases; unmatched bases: 3. Germline V CDR1 and CDR2: SGHNT, YYREEE (reference sequence). The DNA for the CDR3 is TGTGCCAGCAGCTTTGGGGGGGGTAACACCGGGGAGCTGTTTTTT. This gives the protein CASSFGGGNTGELFF.

By sample fraction, this clone is medium-sized. The chain recombines TRBV28 with TRBJ2-7; tentatively, D is TRBD1 or TRBD2 (5 bases each). Trimming left V 5 bases short and J 5 bases short, with 16 bases between. Germline lookup yields CDR1 MDHEN and CDR2 SYDVKM. The CDR3 has 14 amino acids. As DNA, the CDR3 is TGTGCCAGCAGTGGGGGACGGCCTTGGGACGAGCAGTACTTC. It encodes CASSGGRPWDEQYF.

The V gene is TRBV20-1, the J gene TRBJ2-7; 8 bases fit TRBD2. The CDR3 length is 15 residues. Germline V CDR1 and CDR2: DFQATT, SNEGSKA (reference sequence). Trimming cost V 3 bases and J 5 bases; bases outside gene matches: 12. The CDR3 bases are TGCAGTGCTAGTGGGGTTAGCGGGGCGCGGGACGAGCAGTACTTC. It yields the protein CSASGVSGARDEQYF.

This clone came up a few times. V and J are TRBV19 and TRBJ1-5; 8 bases line up with TRBD1. The germline CDR1 and CDR2 sequences are LNHDA and SQIVND (reference sequence). The CDR3 is 14 residues long. V shed 4 bases and J 6 bases; nucleotides not matched to a gene: 5. The CDR3 DNA reads TGTGCCAGTAGTACCCGGGACAGGTTTCAGCCCCAGCATTTT. This codes for CASSTRDRFQPQHF.

The chain carries TRBV7-2 and TRBJ2-3; 10 nucleotides align to TRBD2. Germline trimming cut 0 bases from V and 2 bases from J; bases unmatched to any gene: 8. Looked up from germline, CDR1 is SGHTA and CDR2 is FQGNSA. This CDR3 has 18 amino acids. CDR3 loop: CASSLARRTSGDTDTQYF. The DNA for the CDR3 is TGTGCCAGCAGCTTAGCGCGGCGAACTAGCGGGGACACAGATACGCAGTATTTT. The full variable domain, rest sourced from reference TRBV7-2 and TRBJ2-3, is GAGVSQSPSNKVTEKGKDVELRCDPISGHTALYWYRQSLGQGLEFLIYFQGNSAPDKSGLPSDRFSAERTGGSVSTLTIQRTQQEDSAVYLCASSLARRTSGDTDTQYFGPGTRLTVL.